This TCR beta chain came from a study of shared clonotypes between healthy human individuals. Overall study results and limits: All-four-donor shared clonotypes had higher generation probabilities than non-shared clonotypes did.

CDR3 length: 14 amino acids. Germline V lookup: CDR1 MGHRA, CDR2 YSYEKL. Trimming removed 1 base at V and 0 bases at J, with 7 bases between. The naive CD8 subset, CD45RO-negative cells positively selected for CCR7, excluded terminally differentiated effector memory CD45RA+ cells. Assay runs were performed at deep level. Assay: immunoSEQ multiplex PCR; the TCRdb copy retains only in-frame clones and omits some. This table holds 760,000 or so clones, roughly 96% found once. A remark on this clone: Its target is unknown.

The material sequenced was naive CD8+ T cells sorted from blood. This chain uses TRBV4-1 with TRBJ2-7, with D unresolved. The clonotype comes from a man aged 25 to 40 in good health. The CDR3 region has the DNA TGCGCCAGCAGCCAAGTTGGTCTCTCCTACGAGCAGTACTTC. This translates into CASSQVGLSYEQYF.